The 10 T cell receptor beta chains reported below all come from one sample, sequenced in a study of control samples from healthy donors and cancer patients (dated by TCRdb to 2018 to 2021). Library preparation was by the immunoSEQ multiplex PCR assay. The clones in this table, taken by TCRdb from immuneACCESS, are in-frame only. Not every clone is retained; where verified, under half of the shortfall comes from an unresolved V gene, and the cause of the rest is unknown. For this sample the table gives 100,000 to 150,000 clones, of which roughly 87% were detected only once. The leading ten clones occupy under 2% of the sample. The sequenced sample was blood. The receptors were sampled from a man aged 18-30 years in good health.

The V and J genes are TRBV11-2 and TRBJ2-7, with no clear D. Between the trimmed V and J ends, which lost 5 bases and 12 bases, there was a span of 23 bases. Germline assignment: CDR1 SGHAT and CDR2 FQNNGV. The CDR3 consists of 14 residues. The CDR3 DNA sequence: TGTGCCAGCAGCCTCCGTTCTAGAGGCAATTATTGGTACTTC. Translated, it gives CASSLRSRGNYWYF.

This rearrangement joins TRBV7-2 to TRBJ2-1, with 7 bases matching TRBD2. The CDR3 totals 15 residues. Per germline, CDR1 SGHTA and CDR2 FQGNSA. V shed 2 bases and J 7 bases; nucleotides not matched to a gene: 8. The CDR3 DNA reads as TGTGCCAGCAGCTTATCCAGCGGGAATGTAAATGAGCAGTTCTTC. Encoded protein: CASSLSSGNVNEQFF.

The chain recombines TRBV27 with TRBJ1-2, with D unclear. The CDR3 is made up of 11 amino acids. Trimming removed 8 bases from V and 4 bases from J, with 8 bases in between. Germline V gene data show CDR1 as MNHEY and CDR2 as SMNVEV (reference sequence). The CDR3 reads CASGDGYGYTF. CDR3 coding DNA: TGTGCCAGCGGGGATGGCTATGGCTACACCTTC.

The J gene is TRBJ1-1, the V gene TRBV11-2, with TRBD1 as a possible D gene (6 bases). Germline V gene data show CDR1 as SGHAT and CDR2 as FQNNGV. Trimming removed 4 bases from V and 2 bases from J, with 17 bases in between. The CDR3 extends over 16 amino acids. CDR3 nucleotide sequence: TGTGCCAGCAGCTCGCTCACCCAGGGGATAAACACTGAAGCTTTCTTT. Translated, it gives CASSSLTQGINTEAFF.

In DNA form, the CDR3 reads TGCAGTGCTAGTTTTCGGGATAAACAGCCCCAGCATTTT. This codes for CSASFRDKQPQHF. V usage is TRBV20-1 and J usage is TRBJ1-5; D remains ambiguous. The V gene's germline CDR1 is DFQATT and CDR2 SNEGSKA (reference sequence). Trimming stripped 3 bases from V and 7 bases from J, with 13 bases between. The CDR3 totals 13 residues.

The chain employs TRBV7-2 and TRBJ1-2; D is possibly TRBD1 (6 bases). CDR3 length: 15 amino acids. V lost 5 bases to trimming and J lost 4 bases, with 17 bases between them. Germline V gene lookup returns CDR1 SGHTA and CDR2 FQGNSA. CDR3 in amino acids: CASSGRGARGYGYTF. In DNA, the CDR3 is TGTGCCAGCAGCGGGAGGGGGGCGCGGGGCTATGGCTACACCTTC.

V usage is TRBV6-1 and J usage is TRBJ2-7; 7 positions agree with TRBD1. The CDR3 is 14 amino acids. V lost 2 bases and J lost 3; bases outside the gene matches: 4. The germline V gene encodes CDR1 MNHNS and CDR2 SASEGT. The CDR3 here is CASSERAGGYEQYF. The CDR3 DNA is TGTGCCAGCAGTGAACGGGCAGGGGGCTACGAGCAGTACTTC.

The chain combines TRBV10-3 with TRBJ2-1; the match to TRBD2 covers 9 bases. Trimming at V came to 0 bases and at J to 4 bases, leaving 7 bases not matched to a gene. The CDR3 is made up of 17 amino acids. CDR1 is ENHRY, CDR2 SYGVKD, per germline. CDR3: CAISESQGGRVYNEQFF. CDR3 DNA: TGTGCCATCAGTGAGTCCCAGGGCGGGAGGGTTTACAATGAGCAGTTCTTC.

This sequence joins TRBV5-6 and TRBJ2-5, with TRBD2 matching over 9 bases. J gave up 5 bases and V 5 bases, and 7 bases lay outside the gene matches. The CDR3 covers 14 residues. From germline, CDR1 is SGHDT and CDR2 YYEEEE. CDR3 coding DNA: TGTGCCAGCAGTTTAGCGGGAGCCAGGGAGACCCAGTACTTC. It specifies CASSLAGARETQYF.

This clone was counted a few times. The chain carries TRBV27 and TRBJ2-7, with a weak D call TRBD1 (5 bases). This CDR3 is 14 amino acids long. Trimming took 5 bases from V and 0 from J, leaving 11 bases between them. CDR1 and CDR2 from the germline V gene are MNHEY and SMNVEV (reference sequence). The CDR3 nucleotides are TGTGCCAGCAGTGAAAGGGGCGACTCCTACGAGCAGTACTTC. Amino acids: CASSERGDSYEQYF.